The entry below gives a single T cell receptor beta chain sequence along with its context. Per germline, CDR1 MNHEY and CDR2 SVGAGI. The CDR3 runs 10 residues. Trimming cost V 9 bases and J 10 bases; bases outside gene matches: 5. Individuals aged 18 to 89 years were recruited from roughly 23 US areas. The data were taken from a study of blood T cell repertoires in COVID-19. Measured with immunoSEQ multiplex PCR; TCRdb has only the in-frame clones, and not every one. The table records approximately 450,000 clones, roughly 85% of them present only once. This chain links TRBV6-5 with TRBJ1-1, with 7 bases matching TRBD1. The receptor comes from a woman aged 18 to 35 with acute COVID-19. Material for sequencing was PBMCs or T cells enriched from blood (not recorded which). The CDR3 loop reads CASQGVVAFF. CDR3 DNA sequence: TGTGCCAGTCAGGGGGTTGTAGCTTTCTTT.